The text below deals with one T cell receptor beta chain. The target of this receptor is not known. No base quality information exists; no much larger clone differs at one position. There are 15 amino acids in the CDR3, from cysteine to phenylalanine inclusive. Of all the DNA, just the CDR3 is kept, 45 bases in frame from base 1. CDR1 and CDR2 are drawn from the germline V gene: MRHNA, SNTAGT. Here V drops 3 bases and J drops 9 bases, and the junction holds 11 bases not matched to any gene. TCRbeta CDR3 regions were amplified from genomic DNA by means of the immunoSEQ Assay, a bias-controlled multiplex PCR. In the authors' own workflow: The number of nucleated cells in each sample was estimated from the amplification of reference gene primers within the assay. Sequence reads were collapsed and filtered to measure the absolute abundance of every unique TCRbeta CDR3 rearrangement. For each sample, productive Simpson clonality was calculated as the square root of Simpson's diversity index across productive rearrangements. Entries here come from immuneACCESS through TCRdb and include only in-frame sequences with V and J called. Some clones fail to appear in such tables; in the studies checked, an unresolved V gene covers under half of the shortfall, and the cause of the remainder is unknown. That table gives V, J and clone size, and the DNA gave D and trimming. This sample has about 120,000 clones in its table, and 65% to 85% of those were observed once. Around 4.5% of the sample belongs to the ten largest clones.

The collaborating institutions used their own protocols to collect whole blood in K2EDTA tubes. For TCRbeta analysis, collaborator samples were shipped as frozen whole blood, as isolated PBMCs, or as DNA extracted from either sample type. The record originates from a study of blood T cell repertoires in COVID-19 (dated by TCRdb to about 2020). Background on the whole study: Collaborator samples came from the United States, Italy and Spain and covered acute and convalescent phases of COVID-19. The material from the prospective study consisted of cDNA or gDNA derived from T cells, B-cell-depleted T cells, or PBMCs. The samples were drawn from the first 160 participants of the ongoing ImmuneRACE study and from 1,254 subjects provided by 6 global collaborators. Nearly every sample came with metadata listing a de-identified subject ID, COVID-19 status, age in years and sex. Subjects who had been exposed to COVID-19, were actively infected with it, or had recovered from it provided the deeply sampled blood TCRbeta repertoires that made up the dataset. The repertoires were made available in a free public database intended to serve as a resource for research on the immune response to SARS-CoV-2. Where available, HLA class I and class II types were taken from metadata supplied by the sample provider and were not determined by assay-based typing. Summary of the overall study and its limitations: The quantity of clinical and demographic metadata differed by source and by participant and was supplied without curation.

This receptor was taken from a woman aged 70-85 years with acute or convalescent COVID-19. The sequencing sample was made of peripheral blood. The V and J segments used are TRBV6-4 and TRBJ2-3, and 8 junctional nucleotides match TRBD2. The CDR3 amino acid sequence is: CASSEEGGGHGTQYF. The sequenced DNA is TGTGCCAGCAGTGAGGAGGGCGGGGGGCACGGAACGCAGTATTTT.